Listed below are T cell receptor beta chains from one sample, sequenced in a study of CD8 T cells in ankylosing spondylitis. Using its own MiXCR run on the 5' RACE reads, TCRdb lists one record per CDR3 protein. The sample includes 750,000 to 850,000 distinct CDR3 sequences, approximately 12% of them seen just once. The sequenced sample consisted of blood, either unsorted or a sorted T cell fraction (not recorded which). These receptors were collected from a male donor with ankylosing spondylitis. CDR3s include the opening cysteine and the closing phenylalanine or tryptophan. The order of the fields is J gene, V gene, D gene, clone size, CDR3 protein, CDR3 DNA. The D gene is left open where the match is weak. The listing skips clone size in some rows; elsewhere it reads once, few, many or a size class.

TRBJ2-1 | TRBV6-2/TRBV6-3 | TRBD2 | . | CASSYRPAGPYNEQFF | TGTGCCAGCAGTTACCGGCCAGCGGGACCCTACAATGAGCAGTTCTTC
TRBJ2-3 | TRBV29-1 | . | many | CSVEDPGTDTQYF | TGCAGCGTTGAAGACCCAGGCACAGATACGCAGTATTTT
TRBJ2-1 | TRBV20-1 | . | . | CSARRIRDTSYNEQFF | TGCAGTGCTAGGAGAATTCGGGACACCTCTTATAATGAGCAGTTCTTC
TRBJ2-7 | TRBV5-5 | . | few | CASSLMQEGQYF | TGTGCCAGCAGCTTGATGCAAGAAGGGCAGTACTTC
TRBJ2-4 | TRBV20-1 | . | . | CSARPLTKNIQYF | TGCAGTGCTAGACCCTTGACCAAAAACATTCAGTACTTC
TRBJ2-6 | TRBV18 | . | few | CASSPSPLVGANVLTF | TGTGCCAGCTCACCATCACCCTTGGTGGGGGCCAACGTCCTGACTTTC
TRBJ1-6 | TRBV7-2 | . | . | CASSLVFDSPLHF | TGTGCCAGCAGCTTAGTGTTTGATTCACCCCTCCACTTT
TRBJ1-1 | TRBV29-1 | TRBD1 | few | CSVGDSLVAFF | TGCAGCGTTGGGGACAGTCTTGTAGCTTTCTTT
TRBJ2-1 | TRBV5-1 | . | . | CASSPLISGSYNEQFF | TGCGCCAGCAGCCCTCTTATTAGCGGCTCCTACAATGAGCAGTTCTTC
TRBJ2-1 | TRBV6-1 | . | few | CASSPRPTPTYNEQFF | TGTGCCAGCAGTCCCAGACCTACCCCCACCTACAATGAGCAGTTCTTC
TRBJ2-5 | TRBV2 | . | . | CASSEKETQYF | TGTGCCAGCAGTGAGAAGGAGACCCAGTACTTC
TRBJ2-2 | TRBV4-3 | . | few | CASSPFPLGEDTGELFF | TGCGCCAGCAGCCCCTTCCCTCTGGGCGAGGACACCGGGGAGCTGTTTTTT
TRBJ2-4 | TRBV18 | TRBD1 | . | CASSPGQGAANIQYF | TGTGCCAGCTCACCCGGACAGGGGGCAGCGAACATTCAGTACTTC
TRBJ2-3 | TRBV2 | TRBD2 | few | CASKRESGEDTQYF | TGTGCCAGCAAAAGGGAAAGCGGGGAAGATACGCAGTATTTT
TRBJ2-1 | TRBV4-2 | TRBD2 | many | CASSQVYGREAEQFF | TGTGCCAGCAGCCAAGTATACGGGAGGGAGGCTGAGCAGTTCTTC
TRBJ2-3 | TRBV10-3 | . | many | CAISGSSGHLSTDTQYF | TGTGCCATCAGTGGATCCTCGGGACACCTTAGCACTGATACGCAGTATTTT
TRBJ2-7 | TRBV5-1 | TRBD1 | . | CASSLAGGLMSYEQYF | TGCGCCAGCAGTTTAGCAGGGGGCCTAATGTCCTACGAGCAGTACTTC
TRBJ2-2 | TRBV24-1 | . | few | CATSDLFVSSFNTGELFF | TGTGCCACCAGTGATTTGTTTGTTTCTAGTTTTAACACCGGGGAGCTGTTTTTT
TRBJ1-6 | TRBV4-3 | . | few | CASSQEWRVMSSYNSPLHF | TGCGCCAGCAGCCAAGAATGGCGGGTCATGAGCTCCTATAATTCACCCCTCCACTTT
TRBJ2-1 | TRBV20-1 | . | . | CSARRGNREQFF | TGCAGTGCTAGGAGGGGGAATCGCGAGCAGTTCTTC
TRBJ1-6 | TRBV7-6 | TRBD1 | few | CASSLGGTVSPLHF | TGTGCCAGCAGCTTAGGGGGGACAGTCTCACCCCTCCACTTT
TRBJ2-2 | TRBV12-3/TRBV12-4 | . | . | CASSGRQGYAGELFF | TGTGCCAGCAGTGGGCGGCAGGGGTATGCCGGGGAGCTGTTTTTT
TRBJ2-7 | TRBV15 | TRBD2 | . | CATSKTSGPYEQYF | TGTGCCACCAGCAAAACTAGCGGACCCTACGAGCAGTACTTC
TRBJ1-6 | TRBV28 | . | many | CASSPPASPLHF | TGTGCCAGCAGCCCCCCGGCCTCACCCCTCCACTTT
TRBJ2-2 | TRBV5-1 | . | many | CASSLELDGTGELFF | TGCGCCAGCAGCTTAGAACTAGATGGCACCGGGGAGCTGTTTTTT
TRBJ1-5 | TRBV4-2 | . | few | CASSHDQGDGNQPQHF | TGTGCCAGCAGCCACGATCAGGGAGACGGCAATCAGCCCCAGCATTTT
TRBJ2-7 | TRBV12-3/TRBV12-4 | . | . | CASSFSGVVHEQYF | TGTGCCAGCAGTTTTTCAGGGGTGGTCCACGAGCAGTACTTC
TRBJ2-7 | TRBV5-1 | TRBD2 | . | CASSLLAGGGPYF | TGCGCTAGCAGCTTGCTAGCGGGAGGGGGGCCGTACTTC
TRBJ2-3 | TRBV5-5 | . | many | CASSLVRAADTQYF | TGTGCCAGCAGCTTGGTAAGGGCCGCAGATACGCAGTATTTT
TRBJ1-1 | TRBV6-5 | . | few | CASSYEGEYSEAFF | TGTGCCAGCAGTTATGAAGGGGAGTACTCTGAAGCTTTCTTT
TRBJ1-5 | TRBV5-1 | . | . | CASSLSPDQPQHF | TGCGCCAGCAGCTTATCTCCCGATCAGCCCCAGCATTTT
TRBJ1-4 | TRBV5-4 | . | once | CASSRAGMSNEKLFF | TGTGCCAGCTCTCGAGCCGGGATGTCTAATGAAAAACTGTTTTTT
TRBJ2-3 | TRBV11-2 | . | few | CASSLLADFRDTQYF | TGTGCCAGCAGCCTCTTAGCGGATTTCAGGGATACGCAGTATTTT
TRBJ1-6 | TRBV5-1 | . | . | CASSFWGLDSPLHF | TGCGCCAGCAGCTTTTGGGGGCTCGATTCACCCCTCCACTTT
TRBJ2-1 | TRBV20-1 | . | few | CSARHYNEQFF | TGCAGTGCTAGGCACTACAATGAGCAGTTCTTC
TRBJ2-7 | TRBV24-1 | . | many | CATSDTGRGTNEQYF | TGTGCCACCAGTGATACCGGACGGGGGACGAACGAGCAGTACTTC
TRBJ2-1 | TRBV9 | . | . | CASSVVLSYEQFF | TGTGCCAGCAGCGTAGTTTTGTCCTATGAGCAGTTCTTC
TRBJ2-1 | TRBV9 | . | . | CASSPNDSGHEQFF | TGTGCCAGCAGCCCAAACGACTCCGGCCATGAGCAGTTCTTC
TRBJ2-3 | TRBV20-1 | . | few | CSPHSSSTDTQYF | TGCAGTCCTCATTCGAGTAGCACAGATACGCAGTATTTT
TRBJ1-6 | TRBV6-1 | . | few | CASRGYRGGTPLHF | TGTGCCAGCCGCGGATATCGTGGGGGAACACCCCTCCACTTT
TRBJ1-5 | TRBV29-1 | . | . | CSVEEGADGSNQPQHF | TGCAGCGTTGAAGAAGGGGCAGACGGGAGCAATCAGCCCCAGCATTTT
TRBJ1-6 | TRBV7-2 | TRBD1 | . | CASSPSTGWYGSPLHF | TGTGCCAGCAGCCCATCGACAGGGTGGTATGGTTCACCCCTCCACTTT
TRBJ2-4 | TRBV15 | TRBD1 | . | CATSTRGLLAKNIQYF | TGTGCCACCAGCACCAGGGGGCTCTTAGCCAAAAACATTCAGTACTTC
TRBJ1-2 | TRBV5-1 | TRBD1 | few | CASSLGDRVDYTF | TGCGCCAGCAGCTTGGGGGACAGGGTCGACTACACCTTC
TRBJ2-6 | TRBV28 | . | . | CASSRHFSGANVLTF | TGTGCCAGCAGTAGACACTTTTCTGGGGCCAACGTCCTGACTTTC
TRBJ1-5 | TRBV27 | . | few | CASSRFSNQPQHF | TGTGCCAGCAGCAGGTTTAGCAATCAGCCCCAGCATTTT
TRBJ2-1 | TRBV24-1 | TRBD1 | . | CATSDLRQGNNEQFF | TGTGCCACCAGTGATTTGCGACAGGGAAACAATGAGCAGTTCTTC
TRBJ1-5 | TRBV30 | . | few | CAWRTKPGLSNQPQHF | TGTGCCTGGAGAACTAAGCCAGGACTTAGCAATCAGCCCCAGCATTTT
TRBJ2-1 | TRBV4-1 | TRBD2 | . | CASSQKLLAGVSEQFF | TGCGCCAGCAGCCAAAAATTACTAGCGGGAGTTAGTGAGCAGTTCTTC
TRBJ2-7 | TRBV20-1 | . | few | CSAKVGGQGTYEQYF | TGCAGTGCAAAAGTCGGAGGGCAGGGAACCTACGAGCAGTACTTC
TRBJ1-2 | TRBV5-1 | . | few | CASSGRIYGYTF | TGCGCCAGCAGCGGACGGATCTATGGCTACACCTTC
TRBJ1-2 | TRBV29-1 | . | few | CSVLRAGTNYGYTF | TGCAGCGTTCTCCGGGCGGGGACAAACTATGGCTACACCTTC
TRBJ2-1 | TRBV20-1 | . | few | CSASINEQFF | TGCAGTGCTTCAATTAATGAGCAGTTCTTC